These 17 T cell receptor beta chains share one sample of origin, sequenced in a study of PD-1 blockade in classical Hodgkin lymphoma. The assay was immunoSEQ multiplex PCR, and TCRdb's table has in-frame clones only and misses some. The table records approximately 17,000 clones, around four fifths of them present only once. After autologous stem cell transplantation all patients relapsed, and prior brentuximab vedotin exposure differed between cohorts. Thawed PBMCs underwent magnetic negative selection to yield purified CD4+ T cells. The material sequenced was CD4+ T cells from blood, taken at baseline. The receptors here all came from a human donor with classical Hodgkin lymphoma.

The rearrangement joins TRBV21-1 to TRBJ2-5. TRBV21-1 is described as a pseudogene. The CDR3 consists of 14 residues. The CDR3: CASSPDGPRETQYF. DNA for the CDR3: TGTGCCAGCAGCCCCGACGGCCCAAGGGAGACCCAGTACTTC.

The V and J genes are TRBV6-6 and TRBJ2-1; D is unresolved. The CDR3 has 13 residues. CDR1 and CDR2 (germline): MNHNY, SVGAGI (reference sequence). Trimming took off 2 bases at V and 6 bases at J, with 8 bases between the two ends. The DNA of the CDR3 is TGTGCCAGCAGTTACCCCCTGAGCAATGAGCAGTTCTTC. Its protein product is CASSYPLSNEQFF.

V usage is TRBV15 and J usage is TRBJ2-3; D is unclear. The CDR3 has 15 amino acids. In germline, CDR1 is LNHNV, CDR2 YYDKDF (reference sequence). Trimming cost V 0 bases and J 3 bases, with 10 bases left between them. In nucleotides, the CDR3 is TGTGCCACCAGCAGAGATTGGGTGAATACAGATACGCAGTATTTT. Its protein is CATSRDWVNTDTQYF.

The table lists this clone with a few counts. The rearrangement uses TRBV2 and TRBJ1-4; no clear D gene. This CDR3 has 12 amino acids. Between the trimmed V and J ends, which lost 4 bases and 7 bases, there was a span of 7 bases. CDR1 and CDR2 from the germline V gene are SNHLY and FYNNEI. The CDR3 sequence: CASSGSGEKLFF. The DNA of the CDR3 is TGTGCCAGCAGTGGCTCAGGTGAAAAACTGTTTTTT. Drawing the rest from reference TRBV2 and TRBJ1-4, the complete variable domain is EPEVTQTPSHQVTQMGQEVILRCVPISNHLYFYWYRQILGQKVEFLVSFYNNEISEKSEIFDDQFSVERPDGSNFTLKIRSTKLEDSAMYFCASSGSGEKLFFGSGTQLSVL.

The genes are TRBV7-2 and TRBJ2-1; D call uncertain. The length of the CDR3 is 11 residues. Germline CDR1 reads SGHTA; CDR2 reads FQGNSA. Between the trimmed V and J ends, which lost 0 bases and 12 bases, there was a span of 6 bases. The CDR3 spells CASSLAIRQFF. The CDR3 coding sequence is TGTGCCAGCAGCTTAGCGATAAGGCAGTTCTTC.

V gene TRBV11-2 combines with J gene TRBJ1-6; no firm D call. From germline, CDR1 is SGHAT and CDR2 FQNNGV. This CDR3 region has 15 residues. V was cut by 5 bases and J by 6 bases, with 14 bases left in between. CDR3 DNA sequence: TGTGCCAGCAGCCCACAAGGGCCCGCTAATTCACCCCTCCACTTT. Protein product: CASSPQGPANSPLHF.

V gene TRBV6-5 combines with J gene TRBJ2-2, with D possibly TRBD2 on 5 matching bases. CDR1 and CDR2 (germline): MNHEY, SVGAGI. V was pared by 4 bases and J by 5 bases, with 11 bases between. The CDR3 is 14 residues long. The CDR3 coding sequence is TGTGCCAGCAGTTCCCCGTCGGGGACCGGGGAGCTGTTTTTT. Encoded protein: CASSSPSGTGELFF.

J is TRBJ2-3 and V is TRBV7-9, with unresolved D. Trimming pared 1 base from V and 5 bases from J, leaving 16 bases between. This CDR3 is 16 amino acids long. The germline gives CDR1 SEHNR, CDR2 FQNEAQ (reference sequence). The CDR3 region is CASSLVPPSTIDTQYF. DNA of the CDR3: TGTGCCAGCAGCTTAGTCCCCCCCTCTACAATAGATACGCAGTATTTT.

The chain links TRBV15 to TRBJ1-2; TRBD1 agrees at 8 bases. The CDR3 is made up of 15 amino acids. From germline, CDR1 is LNHNV and CDR2 YYDKDF (reference sequence). V shed 0 bases and J 4 bases; nucleotides not matched to a gene: 4. The CDR3 protein is CATSRDSRGLYGYTF. The CDR3 DNA sequence: TGTGCCACCAGCAGAGATTCCAGGGGGCTCTATGGCTACACCTTC.

The chain links TRBV19 to TRBJ1-1; perhaps TRBD1 as D (5 bases). Per germline, CDR1 LNHDA and CDR2 SQIVND (reference sequence). The CDR3 length is 13 residues. Trimming left V 10 bases short and J 8 bases short, with 20 bases between. CDR3 loop: CATGGTTGREAFF. The CDR3 region has the DNA TGTGCCACGGGAGGGACCACCGGAAGGGAAGCTTTCTTT.

The CDR3 region has the DNA TGTGCCAGCAGCTTAGGGGGTTTTAATAATGGCTACACCTTC. Translation gives CASSLGGFNNGYTF. The V gene is TRBV7-9, the J gene TRBJ1-2; no clear D gene. The V gene's germline CDR1 is SEHNR and CDR2 FQNEAQ (reference sequence). With 1 base removed from V and 6 bases from J, the gap between germline ends came to 12 bases. This CDR3 contains 14 residues.

V and J are TRBV9 and TRBJ2-7; TRBD2 matches 9 bases. With 0 bases clipped from V and 2 bases from J, the junction kept 6 bases outside the gene matches. The V gene's germline CDR1 is SGDLS and CDR2 YYNGEE. The CDR3 runs to 16 residues. CDR3 coding DNA: TGTGCCAGCAGCGTAGGACTAGCGGAGACTGCCTACGAGCAGTACTTC. Amino acid sequence: CASSVGLAETAYEQYF.

The chain combines TRBV4-2 with TRBJ2-3; the D call may be TRBD1 or TRBD2 (5 bases each). The V and J ends lost 0 bases and 0 bases respectively, with 13 bases between them. Germline V gene data show CDR1 as LGHNA and CDR2 as YNFKEQ. The CDR3 extends over 17 amino acids. The CDR3 spells CASSQDAFRDSTDTQYF. The CDR3 nucleotides read TGTGCCAGCAGCCAAGATGCTTTCCGGGACAGCACAGATACGCAGTATTTT.

This sequence joins TRBV7-9 and TRBJ1-6; D call uncertain. Germline-derived CDR1 and CDR2 are SEHNR and FQNEAQ (reference sequence). Trimming stripped 2 bases from V and 0 bases from J, with 8 bases between. This CDR3 has 16 amino acids. As DNA, the CDR3 is TGTGCCAGCAGCTTACCTCCGAGCTCCTATAATTCACCCCTCCACTTT. It is translated as CASSLPPSSYNSPLHF.

V and J are TRBV5-4 and TRBJ2-2; 7 bases align to TRBD1. The CDR3 loop spans 16 amino acids. In germline, CDR1 is SGHNT, CDR2 YYREEE (reference sequence). V lost 0 bases, J lost 3 bases, and 5 bases stayed unmatched. The CDR3 loop reads CASSLEGAVYTGELFF. The CDR3 region has the DNA TGTGCCAGCAGCTTGGAGGGGGCCGTTTACACCGGGGAGCTGTTTTTT.

The gene calls are TRBV10-3 and TRBJ1-5; 7 nucleotides match TRBD1. V shed 6 bases and J 7 bases; nucleotides not matched to a gene: 9. Germline CDR1 reads ENHRY; CDR2 reads SYGVKD. This CDR3 spans 14 amino acids. CDR3: CAISLDRDGQPQHF. In nucleotides, the CDR3 is TGTGCCATCAGCCTAGACAGGGACGGACAGCCCCAGCATTTT.

The V gene is TRBV7-2, the J gene TRBJ1-1; the match to TRBD1 covers 9 bases. V was clipped by 5 bases and J by 10 bases; unmatched bases: 11. The CDR3 is made up of 14 amino acids. Germline CDR1 is SGHTA and CDR2 is FQGNSA. The CDR3 DNA sequence: TGTGCCAGCAGCCCTAGGACAGGGGCCGTGGGAGCTTTCTTT. Translated, it gives CASSPRTGAVGAFF. Looking up the rest from reference TRBV7-2 and TRBJ1-1 gives the full variable domain: GAGVSQSPSNKVTEKGKDVELRCDPISGHTALYWYRQSLGQGLEFLIYFQGNSAPDKSGLPSDRFSAERTGGSVSTLTIQRTQQEDSAVYLCASSPRTGAVGAFFGQGTRLTVV.